The clone carrying this T cell receptor (beta chain) was observed a handful of times. Its specificity is unknown. This entry belongs to a study of cytomegalovirus exposure and HLA in healthy donors. Whole-study results and caveats: Accurate prediction of HLA-A and HLA-B alleles (for most subjects) was reportedly achieved from TCR beta sequences. Reportedly, fewer N-insertions than the roughly 700-donor mean appeared in an Asian-associated ancestry cluster in a later analysis. An apparent linkage of common viral pathogens to several of the most significant clusters emerged in a later analysis. Later analysis placed DRB1 highest and HLA-C lowest in TCR association rates, which differed by HLA locus.

Germline lookup yields CDR1 MGHRA and CDR2 YSYEKL. Between the trimmed V and J ends, which lost 2 bases and 9 bases, there was a span of 19 bases. This CDR3 is built from 15 residues. Primers: 60 Vbeta forward and 13 Jbeta reverse. The repertoire was sequenced with immunoSEQ multiplex PCR; TCRdb's copy has only in-frame clones and lacks some. The data contain 55,000 to 80,000 clones, roughly 77% of them singletons. The receptor was isolated from a woman aged 25 to 39 in good health and CMV-seronegative. The sample taken for sequencing was PBMCs. V and J are TRBV4-1 and TRBJ1-1; unclear D gene. CDR3 DNA: TGCGCCAGCAGCCAACGCACGGAGGAGACGCGGAAAGCTTTCTTT. Its translation: CASSQRTEETRKAFF.